This TCR beta chain was profiled in a study of cytomegalovirus exposure and HLA in healthy donors. Notes on the study in general: For cytomegalovirus status, the classifier reportedly gave diagnoses with high specificity and sensitivity. Productive rates of about 87% or about 30% were seen for most TCR beta V segments in an earlier analysis. By HLA locus, TCR association rates varied in a later analysis, with DRB1 showing the most and HLA-C the fewest.

A word on this clone: No antigen is known for it.

Amplification used 60 Vbeta primers and 13 Jbeta primers. Original processing notes: Later, 80 million or so unique TCR beta chains were counted in an analysis, and roughly 11 million of them were shared. Sequenced by immunoSEQ multiplex PCR; TCRdb stores in-frame clones only, minus some. The DNA gave D and trimming, while V, J and clone size come from that table. Counted here are 150,000 to 200,000 clones, approximately 80% occurring once; the ten biggest clones make up around 2.1%. The CDR3 contains 13 residues. Germline lookup yields CDR1 MNHNS and CDR2 SASEGT. The V end lost 4 bases, the J end lost 4 bases, and 10 bases lay between the germline ends.

This receptor was obtained from a woman younger than 35 in good health and CMV-seropositive. The V call is TRBV6-1, the J call TRBJ1-2; D gene uncertain. Source material: PBMCs. CDR3 sequence reads: CASSGRRVYGYTF. CDR3 in DNA: TGTGCCAGCAGTGGGCGGAGGGTCTATGGCTACACCTTC.